Listed here are 17 T cell receptor beta chains from one sample, sequenced in a study of early T cells in non-severe SARS-CoV-2 infection. TCRdb recomputed calls from the 5' RACE reads with MiXCR, one row per CDR3 protein. The sample holds fewer than 85,000 distinct CDR3 sequences, approximately 14% seen once. The sequences come from whole blood, collected at baseline. The source of these receptors is an adult who was a healthcare worker with PCR-confirmed SARS-CoV-2 infection or an uninfected control (not recorded which).

The sample holds many counts of this clonotype. The chain uses TRBV11-2 and TRBJ1-1; D is undetermined. This CDR3 has 11 residues. Deletions cut 6 bases from V and 0 bases from J, with 2 bases between. Germline V gives CDR1 SGHAT, CDR2 FQNNGV. CDR3 sequence reads: CASRMNTEAFF. The CDR3 DNA is TGTGCCAGCAGAATGAACACTGAAGCTTTCTTT.

This clonotype was recorded a few times. The chain links TRBV2 to TRBJ2-3, with D perhaps TRBD1 (6 bases). CDR1 and CDR2 (germline): SNHLY, FYNNEI. The CDR3 has 14 residues. The V gene lost 4 bases and the J gene lost 3 bases, with 11 bases spanning the gap. CDR3 coding DNA: TGTGCCAGCAGTGTTACGACAGGTACAGATACGCAGTATTTT. The encoded protein is CASSVTTGTDTQYF.

A word on this clonotype: A read error may account for a junction end that differs from germline. This chain uses TRBV6-1 with TRBJ1-1, with a possible D match to TRBD1 (5 bases). The length of the CDR3 is 15 residues. In germline, CDR1 is MNHNS, CDR2 SASEGT. The CDR3 DNA reads as TGTGCCAGCTGTGAAGGGACGGGCCCGAACACTGAAGCTTTCTTT. Protein product: CASCEGTGPNTEAFF.

The gene calls are TRBV7-2 and TRBJ2-5; D possibly matches TRBD1 or TRBD2 (5 bases each). The V end lost 6 bases, the J end lost 5 bases, and 19 bases lay between the germline ends. The CDR3 extends over 15 amino acids. Germline V gives CDR1 SGHTA, CDR2 FQGNSA. DNA for the CDR3: TGTGCCAGCAGTTATCATGCGCCAGAGGGGGAGACCCAGTACTTC. It specifies CASSYHAPEGETQYF.

This clonotype was detected only a few times. The rearrangement joins TRBV7-3 to TRBJ2-1; TRBD2 aligns across 7 bases. Unmatched junction bases numbered 6, after V lost 4 bases and J lost 6 bases. The CDR3 runs to 14 residues. Germline CDR1 reads SGHTA; CDR2 reads FQGTGA. The CDR3 coding sequence is TGTGCCAGCAGCTCCCAACCTAGCGGCAATGAGCAGTTCTTC. Its translation is CASSSQPSGNEQFF.

V is TRBV14 and J is TRBJ1-1, with D hard to call. Trimming removed 8 bases at V and 0 bases at J, with 10 bases between. This CDR3 comprises 13 residues. The germline V gene encodes CDR1 SGHDN and CDR2 FVKESK. The CDR3 DNA is TGTGCCAGCGAATGGATAGTGAACACTGAAGCTTTCTTT. Translating it yields CASEWIVNTEAFF.

J is TRBJ1-6 and V is TRBV21-1. TRBV21-1 is marked as a pseudogene. This CDR3 has 12 residues. CDR3 region: CASSKRHSPLHF. Here the CDR3 DNA reads TGTGCCAGCAGCAAACGGCATTCACCCCTCCACTTT.

This clonotype has at least ten counts. The chain carries TRBV29-1 and TRBJ2-2, with D uncertain. Trimming left V 5 bases short and J 5 bases short, with 12 bases between. CDR1 is SQVTM and CDR2 is ANQGSEA in the germline V gene. This CDR3 is built from 13 residues. The CDR3 DNA reads as TGCAGCGTTAGACCGCTGAGGACCGGGGAGCTGTTTTTT. It specifies CSVRPLRTGELFF.

The sample holds many counts of this clonotype. CDR3 in amino acids: CATSGGDGTSGRTGELFF. In nucleotides, the CDR3 is TGTGCCACCAGCGGGGGTGACGGGACTAGCGGGAGAACCGGGGAGCTGTTTTTT. The V call is TRBV24-1, the J call TRBJ2-2; the match to TRBD2 covers 14 bases. This CDR3 region has 18 residues. After removal of 7 bases from V and 5 bases from J, the junction contained 11 bases not matched to a gene. Germline V gene lookup returns CDR1 KGHDR and CDR2 SFDVKD.

The chain employs TRBV5-1 and TRBJ2-2, with TRBD1 as a possible D gene (6 bases). The CDR3 has 15 amino acids. Germline CDR1 SGHRS, CDR2 YFSETQ. Trimming cost V 2 bases and J 4 bases, with 12 bases left between them. The CDR3 nucleotides are TGCGCCAGCAGCTTACAGGGTGGAGGCACCGGGGAGCTGTTTTTT. It encodes CASSLQGGGTGELFF.

The rearrangement uses TRBV10-3 and TRBJ2-2, with a tentative D call TRBD2 (6 bases). Germline CDR1 reads ENHRY; CDR2 reads SYGVKD. The CDR3 contains 14 residues. Trimming shortened V by 6 bases and J by 1 base, and 9 bases separated the two germline ends. CDR3 nucleotides: TGTGCCATCAGGGAGGGCAGGAACACCGGGGAGCTGTTTTTT. Translated: CAIREGRNTGELFF.

The J gene is TRBJ2-5, the V gene TRBV2, with D maybe TRBD1 (5 bases). The V gene lost 9 bases and the J gene lost 2 bases, with 10 bases spanning the gap. This CDR3 spans 12 amino acids. Germline V gives CDR1 SNHLY, CDR2 FYNNEI. CDR3 residues: CASTQAQETQYF. CDR3 in DNA: TGTGCCAGTACACAGGCACAAGAGACCCAGTACTTC.

In this sample, this clonotype turned up a few times. The chain combines TRBV7-2 with TRBJ2-1, with a tentative D call TRBD2 (5 bases). V was shortened by 2 bases and J by 10 bases, with 9 bases between the two germline ends. This CDR3 has 12 amino acids. Germline CDR1 SGHTA, CDR2 FQGNSA. For the CDR3, the DNA is TGTGCCAGCAGCTTACGCCGGGGAGAGCAGTTCTTC. Translating it yields CASSLRRGEQFF.

Ten or more counts support this clonotype. The rearrangement uses TRBV5-5 and TRBJ1-2, with D possibly being TRBD1 (5 bases). V was trimmed by 1 base and J by 0 bases, leaving 16 bases between them. There are 17 residues in the CDR3. CDR1 and CDR2 from the germline V gene are SGHKS and YYEKEE (reference sequence). The CDR3 bases are TGTGCCAGCAGCTTGTCGGGCAGGGCTGCACCTAACTATGGCTACACCTTC. Its translation is CASSLSGRAAPNYGYTF.

The chain uses TRBV10-3 and TRBJ2-1; 7 nucleotides agree with TRBD2. This CDR3 is 15 amino acids long. The trim removed 6 bases at V and 6 bases at J, leaving 11 bases unmatched. In germline, CDR1 is ENHRY, CDR2 SYGVKD. CDR3 bases: TGTGCCATCAGCCTCGGACTAGGGTCGCGCAATGAGCAGTTCTTC. This encodes CAISLGLGSRNEQFF.

This clonotype has more than one count but fewer than ten. The rearrangement links TRBV18 to TRBJ2-1; a weak D match, TRBD1 (5 bases). Per the germline V gene, CDR1 is KGHSH and CDR2 is LQKENI. Trimming removed 3 bases from V and 7 bases from J, with 7 bases in between. The CDR3 consists of 12 residues. As DNA, the CDR3 is TGTGCCAGCTCACCCAAGGGGAATGAGCAGTTCTTC. Translated: CASSPKGNEQFF.

This clonotype has only a few counts. The chain is built from TRBV6-6 and TRBJ2-7; 9 bases line up with TRBD2. Trimming cost V 7 bases and J 2 bases; bases outside gene matches: 6. CDR1 MNHNY and CDR2 SVGAGI come from the germline V gene (reference sequence). This CDR3 is 14 amino acids long. The CDR3 nucleotides read TGTGCCAGCACCCCTAGCGGGGCTGCCTACGAGCAGTACTTC. It yields the protein CASTPSGAAYEQYF.